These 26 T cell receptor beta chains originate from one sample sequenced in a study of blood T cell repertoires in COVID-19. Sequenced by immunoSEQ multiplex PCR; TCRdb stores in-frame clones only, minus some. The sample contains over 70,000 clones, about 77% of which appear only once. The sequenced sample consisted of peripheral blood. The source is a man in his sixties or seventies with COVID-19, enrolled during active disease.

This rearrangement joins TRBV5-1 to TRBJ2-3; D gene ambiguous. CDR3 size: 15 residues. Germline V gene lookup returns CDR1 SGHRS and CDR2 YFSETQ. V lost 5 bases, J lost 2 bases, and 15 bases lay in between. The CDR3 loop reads CASSVRLSPTDTQYF. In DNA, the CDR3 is TGCGCCAGCAGTGTCCGGTTAAGCCCCACAGATACGCAGTATTTT.

The CDR3 here is CASSRGQGASGYTF. In nucleotides, the CDR3 is TGTGCCAGCAGTAGGGGACAGGGGGCTAGTGGCTACACCTTC. The V gene is TRBV6-5, the J gene TRBJ1-2; the match to TRBD1 covers 12 bases. Unmatched junction bases numbered 5, after V lost 5 bases and J lost 7 bases. Germline V gene sequence: CDR1 MNHEY, CDR2 SVGAGI. The CDR3 length is 14 residues.

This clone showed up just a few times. Written as DNA, the CDR3 is TGTGCCAGCAGCCCTACCCGACAGGCCCGGGCCCACGAGCAGTACTTC. As protein: CASSPTRQARAHEQYF. This chain uses TRBV7-9 with TRBJ2-7; tentative D call: TRBD1 (6 bases). CDR1 is SEHNR and CDR2 is FQNEAQ in the germline V gene (reference sequence). The CDR3 has 16 amino acids. V shed 5 bases and J shed 5 bases, with 22 bases lying between them.

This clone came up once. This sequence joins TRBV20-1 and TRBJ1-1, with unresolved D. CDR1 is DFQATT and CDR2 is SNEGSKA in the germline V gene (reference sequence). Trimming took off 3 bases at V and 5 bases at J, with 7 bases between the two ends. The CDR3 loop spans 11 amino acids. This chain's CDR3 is CSASTGTEAFF. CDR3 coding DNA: TGCAGTGCTAGTACGGGGACTGAAGCTTTCTTT.

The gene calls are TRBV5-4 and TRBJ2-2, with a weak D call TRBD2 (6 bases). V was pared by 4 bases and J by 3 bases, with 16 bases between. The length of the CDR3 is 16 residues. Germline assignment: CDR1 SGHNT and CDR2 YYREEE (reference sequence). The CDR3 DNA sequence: TGTGCCAGCAGCCGAAAGGGTAGGAGGGACACCGGGGAGCTGTTTTTT. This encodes CASSRKGRRDTGELFF.

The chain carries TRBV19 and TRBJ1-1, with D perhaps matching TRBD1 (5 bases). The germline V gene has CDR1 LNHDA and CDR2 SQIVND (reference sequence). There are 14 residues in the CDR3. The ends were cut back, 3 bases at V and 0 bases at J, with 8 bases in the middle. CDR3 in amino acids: CASSMGGMNTEAFF. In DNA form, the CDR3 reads TGTGCCAGTAGTATGGGGGGGATGAACACTGAAGCTTTCTTT.

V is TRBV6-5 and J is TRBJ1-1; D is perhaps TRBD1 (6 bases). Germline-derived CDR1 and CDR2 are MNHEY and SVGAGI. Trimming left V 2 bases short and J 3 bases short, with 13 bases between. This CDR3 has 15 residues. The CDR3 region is CASSYLRGGDTEAFF. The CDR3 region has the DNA TGTGCCAGCAGTTACCTCAGGGGAGGGGACACTGAAGCTTTCTTT.

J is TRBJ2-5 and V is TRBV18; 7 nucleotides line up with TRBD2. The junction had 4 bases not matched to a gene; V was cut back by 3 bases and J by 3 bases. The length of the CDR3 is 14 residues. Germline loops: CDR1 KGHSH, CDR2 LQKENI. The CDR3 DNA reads TGTGCCAGCTCACCCACCGGGACTAAAGAGACCCAGTACTTC. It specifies CASSPTGTKETQYF. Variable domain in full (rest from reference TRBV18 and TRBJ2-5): NAGVMQNPRHLVRRRGQEARLRCSPMKGHSHVYWYRQLPEEGLKFMVYLQKENIIDESGMPKERFSAEFPKEGPSILRIQQVVRGDSAAYFCASSPTGTKETQYFGPGTRLLVL.

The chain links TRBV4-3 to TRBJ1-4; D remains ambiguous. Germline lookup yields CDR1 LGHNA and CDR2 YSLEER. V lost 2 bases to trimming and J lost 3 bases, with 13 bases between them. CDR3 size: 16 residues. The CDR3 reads CASSQHPRYANEKLFF. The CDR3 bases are TGCGCCAGCAGCCAACACCCGAGATACGCTAATGAAAAACTGTTTTTT.

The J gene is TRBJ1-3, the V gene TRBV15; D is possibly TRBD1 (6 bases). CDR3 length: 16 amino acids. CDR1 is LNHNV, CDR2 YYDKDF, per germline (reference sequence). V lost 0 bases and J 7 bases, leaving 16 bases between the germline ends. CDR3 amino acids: CATSRDFGQGSNTIYF. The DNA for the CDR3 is TGTGCCACCAGCAGAGATTTTGGGCAGGGGTCCAACACCATATATTTT.

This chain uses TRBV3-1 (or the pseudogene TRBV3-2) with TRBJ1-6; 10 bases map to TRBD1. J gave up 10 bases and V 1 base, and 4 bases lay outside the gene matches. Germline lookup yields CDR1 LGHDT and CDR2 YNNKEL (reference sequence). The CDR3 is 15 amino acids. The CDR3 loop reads CASSQAGQGWSPLHF. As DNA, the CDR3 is TGTGCCAGCAGCCAAGCGGGACAGGGGTGGTCACCCCTCCACTTT.

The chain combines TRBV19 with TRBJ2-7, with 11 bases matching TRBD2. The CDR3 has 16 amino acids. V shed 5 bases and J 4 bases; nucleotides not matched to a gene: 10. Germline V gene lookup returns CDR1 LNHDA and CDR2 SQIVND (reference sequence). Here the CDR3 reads CASSDTGTSGKYEQYF. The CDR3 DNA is TGTGCCAGTAGTGACACCGGGACTAGCGGCAAATACGAGCAGTACTTC. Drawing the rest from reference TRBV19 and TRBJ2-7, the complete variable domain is DGGITQSPKYLFRKEGQNVTLSCEQNLNHDAMYWYRQDPGQGLRLIYYSQIVNDFQKGDIAEGYSVSREKKESFPLTVTSAQKNPTAFYLCASSDTGTSGKYEQYFGPGTRLTVT.

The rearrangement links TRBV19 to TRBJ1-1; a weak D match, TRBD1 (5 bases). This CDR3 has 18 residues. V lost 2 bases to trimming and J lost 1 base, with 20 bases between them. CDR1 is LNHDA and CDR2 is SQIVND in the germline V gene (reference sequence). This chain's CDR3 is CASSIQPGAARKNTEAFF. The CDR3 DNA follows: TGTGCCAGTAGTATACAGCCTGGGGCAGCTAGAAAGAACACTGAAGCTTTCTTT.

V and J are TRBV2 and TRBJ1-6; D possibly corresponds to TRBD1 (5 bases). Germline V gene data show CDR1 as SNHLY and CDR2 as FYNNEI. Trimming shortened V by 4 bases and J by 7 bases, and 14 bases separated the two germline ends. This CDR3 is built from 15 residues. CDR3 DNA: TGTGCCAGCAGTGGAACAGGCACTCCGAATTCACCCCTCCACTTT. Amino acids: CASSGTGTPNSPLHF.

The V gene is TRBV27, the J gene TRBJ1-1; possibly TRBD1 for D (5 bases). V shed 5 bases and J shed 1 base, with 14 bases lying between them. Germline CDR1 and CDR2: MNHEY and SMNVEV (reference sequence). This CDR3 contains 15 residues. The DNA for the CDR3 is TGTGCCAGCAGTCATCAGGGCGGGAGGAACACTGAAGCTTTCTTT. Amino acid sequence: CASSHQGGRNTEAFF.

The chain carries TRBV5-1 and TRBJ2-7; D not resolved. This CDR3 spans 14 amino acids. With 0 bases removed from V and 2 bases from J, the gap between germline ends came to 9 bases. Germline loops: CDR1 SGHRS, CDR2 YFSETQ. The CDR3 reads CASSLVGQAYEQYF. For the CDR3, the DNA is TGCGCCAGCAGCTTGGTGGGCCAGGCCTACGAGCAGTACTTC. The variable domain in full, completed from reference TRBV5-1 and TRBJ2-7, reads KAGVTQTPRYLIKTRGQQVTLSCSPISGHRSVSWYQQTPGQGLQFLFEYFSETQRNKGNFPGRFSGRQFSNSRSEMNVSTLELGDSALYLCASSLVGQAYEQYFGPGTRLTVT.

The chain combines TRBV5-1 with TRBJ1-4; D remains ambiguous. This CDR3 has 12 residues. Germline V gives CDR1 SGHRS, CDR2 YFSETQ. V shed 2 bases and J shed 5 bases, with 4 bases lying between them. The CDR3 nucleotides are TGCGCCAGCAGCTTACAGAATGAAAAACTGTTTTTT. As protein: CASSLQNEKLFF.

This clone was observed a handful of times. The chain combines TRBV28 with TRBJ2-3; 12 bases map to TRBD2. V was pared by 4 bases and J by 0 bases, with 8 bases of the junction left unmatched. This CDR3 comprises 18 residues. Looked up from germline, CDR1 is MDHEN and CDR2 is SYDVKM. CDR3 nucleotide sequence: TGTGCCAGCAGTTACCCTAGCGGGAGGGGGTCTAGCACAGATACGCAGTATTTT. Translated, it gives CASSYPSGRGSSTDTQYF.

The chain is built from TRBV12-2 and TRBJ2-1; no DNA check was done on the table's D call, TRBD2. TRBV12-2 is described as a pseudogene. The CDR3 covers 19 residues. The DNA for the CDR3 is TGTGCAAGTCGCCTACCTTGGGGTCGGACTAGCGGGAGTCCTGATGAGCAGTTCTTC. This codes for CASRLPWGRTSGSPDEQFF.

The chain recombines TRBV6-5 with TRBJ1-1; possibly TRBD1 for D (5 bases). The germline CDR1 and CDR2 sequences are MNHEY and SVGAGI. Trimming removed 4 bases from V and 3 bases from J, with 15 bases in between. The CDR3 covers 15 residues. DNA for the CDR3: TGTGCCAGCAGTTCCCCCAGGGTTAGGGACACTGAAGCTTTCTTT. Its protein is CASSSPRVRDTEAFF.

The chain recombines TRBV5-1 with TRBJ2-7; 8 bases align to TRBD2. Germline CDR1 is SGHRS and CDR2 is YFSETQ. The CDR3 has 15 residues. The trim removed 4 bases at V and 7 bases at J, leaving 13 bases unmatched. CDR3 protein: CASSPGGGRPREQYF. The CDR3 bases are TGCGCCAGCAGCCCCGGGGGGGGGAGGCCCCGAGAGCAGTACTTC.

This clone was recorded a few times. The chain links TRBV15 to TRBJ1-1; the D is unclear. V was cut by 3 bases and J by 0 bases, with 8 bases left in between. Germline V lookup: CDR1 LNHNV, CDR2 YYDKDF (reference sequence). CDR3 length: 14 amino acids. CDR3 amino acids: CATSSAGMNTEAFF. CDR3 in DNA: TGTGCCACCAGCAGCGCGGGCATGAACACTGAAGCTTTCTTT.

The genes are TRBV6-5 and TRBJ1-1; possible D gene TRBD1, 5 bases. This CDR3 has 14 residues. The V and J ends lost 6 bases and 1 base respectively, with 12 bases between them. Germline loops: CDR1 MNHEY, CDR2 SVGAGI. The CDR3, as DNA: TGTGCCAGCAGCACGACAGTTCCGAACACTGAAGCTTTCTTT. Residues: CASSTTVPNTEAFF.

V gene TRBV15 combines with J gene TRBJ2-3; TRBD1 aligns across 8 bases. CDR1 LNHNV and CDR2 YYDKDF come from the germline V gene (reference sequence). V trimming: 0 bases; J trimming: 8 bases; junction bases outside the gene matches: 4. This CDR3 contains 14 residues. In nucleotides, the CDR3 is TGTGCCACCAGCAGAGAGACAGGGGTGGGTACGCAGTATTTT. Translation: CATSRETGVGTQYF.

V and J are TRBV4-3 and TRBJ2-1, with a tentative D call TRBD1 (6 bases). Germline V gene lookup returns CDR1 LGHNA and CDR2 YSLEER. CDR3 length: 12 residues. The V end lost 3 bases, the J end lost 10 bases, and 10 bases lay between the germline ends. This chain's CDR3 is CASSHGQTEQFF. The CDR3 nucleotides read TGCGCCAGCAGCCACGGACAGACAGAGCAGTTCTTC.

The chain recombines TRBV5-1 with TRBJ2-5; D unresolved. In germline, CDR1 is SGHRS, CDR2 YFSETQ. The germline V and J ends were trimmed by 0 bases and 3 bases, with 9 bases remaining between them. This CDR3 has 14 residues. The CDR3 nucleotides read TGCGCCAGCAGCTTGGGTAGCAACAAAGAGACCCAGTACTTC. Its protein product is CASSLGSNKETQYF.